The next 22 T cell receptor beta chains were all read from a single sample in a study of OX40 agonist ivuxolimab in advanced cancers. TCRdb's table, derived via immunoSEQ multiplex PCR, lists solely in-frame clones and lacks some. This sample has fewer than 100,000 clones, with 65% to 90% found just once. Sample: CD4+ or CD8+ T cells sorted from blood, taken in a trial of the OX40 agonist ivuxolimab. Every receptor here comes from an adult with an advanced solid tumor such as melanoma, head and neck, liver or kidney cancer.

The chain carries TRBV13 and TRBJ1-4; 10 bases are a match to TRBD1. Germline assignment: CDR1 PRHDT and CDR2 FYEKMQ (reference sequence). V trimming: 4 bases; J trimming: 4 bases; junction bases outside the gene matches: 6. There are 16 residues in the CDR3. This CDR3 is CASSSSGQGGNEKLFF. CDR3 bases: TGTGCCAGCAGCTCATCCGGACAGGGGGGTAATGAAAAACTGTTTTTT.

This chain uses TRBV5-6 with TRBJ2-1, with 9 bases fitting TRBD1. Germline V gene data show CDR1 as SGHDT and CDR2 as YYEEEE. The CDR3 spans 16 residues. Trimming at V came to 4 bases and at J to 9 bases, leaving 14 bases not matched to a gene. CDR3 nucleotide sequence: TGTGCCAGCAGCCCCGATACAGGGGGCGCGTGGGGTGAGCAGTTCTTC. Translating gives CASSPDTGGAWGEQFF.

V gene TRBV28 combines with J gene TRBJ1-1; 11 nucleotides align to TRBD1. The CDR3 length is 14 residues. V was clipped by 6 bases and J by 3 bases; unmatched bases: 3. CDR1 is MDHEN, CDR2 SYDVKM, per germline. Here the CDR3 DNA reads TGTGCCAGCAGGGACAGGGGGCGCGACACTGAAGCTTTCTTT. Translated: CASRDRGRDTEAFF.

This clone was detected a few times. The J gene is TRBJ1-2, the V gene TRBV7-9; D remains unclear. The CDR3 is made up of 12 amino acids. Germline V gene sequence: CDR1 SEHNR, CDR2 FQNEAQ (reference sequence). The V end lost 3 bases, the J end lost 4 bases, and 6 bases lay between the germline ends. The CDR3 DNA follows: TGTGCCAGCAGCTTCGTCAGCTATGGCTACACCTTC. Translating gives CASSFVSYGYTF.

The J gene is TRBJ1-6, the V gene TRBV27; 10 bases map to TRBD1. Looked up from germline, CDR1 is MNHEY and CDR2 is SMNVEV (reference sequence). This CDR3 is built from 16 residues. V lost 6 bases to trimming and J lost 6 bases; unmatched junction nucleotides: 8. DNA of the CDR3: TGTGCCAGCAGGTCGACAGGGGGCGTCGGTAATTCACCCCTCCACTTT. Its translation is CASRSTGGVGNSPLHF.

CDR3 amino acids: CASRYAAGELFF. CDR3 in DNA: TGTGCCAGTAGATACGCCGCCGGGGAGCTGTTTTTT. V is TRBV19 and J is TRBJ2-2; D not resolved. In germline, CDR1 is LNHDA, CDR2 SQIVND (reference sequence). Deletions cut 6 bases from V and 6 bases from J, with 8 bases between. The CDR3 extends over 12 amino acids.

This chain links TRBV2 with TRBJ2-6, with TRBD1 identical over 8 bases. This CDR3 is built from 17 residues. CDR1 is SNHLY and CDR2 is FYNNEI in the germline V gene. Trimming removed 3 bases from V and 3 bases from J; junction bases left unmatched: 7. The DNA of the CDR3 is TGTGCCAGCAGTGACCAGGGGGCCTTGGATGGGGCCAACGTCCTGACTTTC. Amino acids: CASSDQGALDGANVLTF.

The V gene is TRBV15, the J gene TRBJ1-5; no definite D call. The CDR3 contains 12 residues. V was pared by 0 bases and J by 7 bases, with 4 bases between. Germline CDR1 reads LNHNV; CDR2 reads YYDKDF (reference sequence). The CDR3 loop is CATSRDTQPQHF. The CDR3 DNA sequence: TGTGCCACCAGCAGAGATACCCAGCCCCAGCATTTT.

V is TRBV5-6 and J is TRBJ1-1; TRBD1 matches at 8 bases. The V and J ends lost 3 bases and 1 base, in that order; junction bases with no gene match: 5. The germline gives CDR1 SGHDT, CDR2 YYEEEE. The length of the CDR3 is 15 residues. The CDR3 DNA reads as TGTGCCAGCAGCTATTATGACAGGGGGAACACTGAAGCTTTCTTT. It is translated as CASSYYDRGNTEAFF. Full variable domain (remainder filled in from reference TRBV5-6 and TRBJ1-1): DAGVTQSPTHLIKTRGQQVTLRCSPKSGHDTVSWYQQALGQGPQFIFQYYEEEERQRGNFPDRFSGHQFPNYSSELNVNALLLGDSALYLCASSYYDRGNTEAFFGQGTRLTVV.

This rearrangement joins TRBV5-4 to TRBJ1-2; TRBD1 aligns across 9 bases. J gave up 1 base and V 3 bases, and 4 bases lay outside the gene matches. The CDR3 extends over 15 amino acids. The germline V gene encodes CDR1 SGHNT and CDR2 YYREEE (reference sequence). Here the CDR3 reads CASSWGQGRNYGYTF. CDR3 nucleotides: TGTGCCAGCAGCTGGGGACAGGGCCGTAACTATGGCTACACCTTC.

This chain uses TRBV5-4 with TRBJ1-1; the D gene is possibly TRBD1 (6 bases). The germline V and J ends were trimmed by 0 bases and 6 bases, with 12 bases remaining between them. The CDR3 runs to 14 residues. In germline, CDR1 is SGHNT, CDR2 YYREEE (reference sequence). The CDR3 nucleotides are TGTGCCAGCAGCTTGGTCGGGGGGCCCGCTGAAGCTTTCTTT. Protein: CASSLVGGPAEAFF.

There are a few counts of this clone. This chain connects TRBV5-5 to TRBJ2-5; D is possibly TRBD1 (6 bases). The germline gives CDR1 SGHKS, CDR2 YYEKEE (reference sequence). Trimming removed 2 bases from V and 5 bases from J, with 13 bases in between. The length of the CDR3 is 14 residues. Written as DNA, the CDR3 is TGTGCCAGCAGCTTACAGGGTTCTGGCGAGACCCAGTACTTC. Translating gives CASSLQGSGETQYF.

The CDR3 spells CASSPGMEFSGELFF. CDR3 DNA: TGCGCCAGCAGCCCGGGCATGGAATTCTCCGGGGAGCTGTTTTTT. The chain joins TRBV5-1 to TRBJ2-2; D unresolved. The V gene lost 4 bases and the J gene lost 6 bases, with 16 bases spanning the gap. Germline CDR1 and CDR2: SGHRS and YFSETQ. This CDR3 comprises 15 residues.

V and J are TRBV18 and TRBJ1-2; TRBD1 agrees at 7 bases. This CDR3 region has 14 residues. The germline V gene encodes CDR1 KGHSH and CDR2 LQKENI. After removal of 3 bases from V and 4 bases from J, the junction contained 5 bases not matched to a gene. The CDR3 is CASSPGQDIYGYTF. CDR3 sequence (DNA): TGTGCCAGCTCACCCGGACAGGACATCTATGGCTACACCTTC.

This chain's CDR3 is CASSQTGKNTEAFF. CDR3 nucleotides: TGTGCCAGCAGTCAGACAGGGAAGAACACTGAAGCTTTCTTT. The genes are TRBV2 and TRBJ1-1; 7 positions match TRBD1. Germline V gene sequence: CDR1 SNHLY, CDR2 FYNNEI. The junction had 4 bases not matched to a gene; V was cut back by 5 bases and J by 1 base. The CDR3 runs 14 residues.

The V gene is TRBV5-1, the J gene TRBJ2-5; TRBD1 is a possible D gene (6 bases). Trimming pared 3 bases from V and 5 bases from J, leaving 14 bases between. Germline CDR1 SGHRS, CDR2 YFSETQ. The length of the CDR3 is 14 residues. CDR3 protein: CASSWVTGSETQYF. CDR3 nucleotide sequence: TGCGCCAGCAGCTGGGTTACAGGGTCGGAGACCCAGTACTTC.

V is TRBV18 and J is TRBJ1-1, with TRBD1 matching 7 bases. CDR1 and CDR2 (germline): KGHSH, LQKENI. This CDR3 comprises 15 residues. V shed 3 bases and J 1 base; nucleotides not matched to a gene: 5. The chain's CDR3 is CASSPQGVWNTEAFF. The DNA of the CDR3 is TGTGCCAGCTCACCCCAGGGGGTCTGGAACACTGAAGCTTTCTTT.

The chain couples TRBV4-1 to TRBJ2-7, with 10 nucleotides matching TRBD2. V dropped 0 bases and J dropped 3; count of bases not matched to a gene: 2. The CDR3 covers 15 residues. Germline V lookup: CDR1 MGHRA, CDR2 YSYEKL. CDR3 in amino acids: CASSQDASGGYEQYF. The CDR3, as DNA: TGCGCCAGCAGCCAAGATGCTAGCGGGGGCTACGAGCAGTACTTC.

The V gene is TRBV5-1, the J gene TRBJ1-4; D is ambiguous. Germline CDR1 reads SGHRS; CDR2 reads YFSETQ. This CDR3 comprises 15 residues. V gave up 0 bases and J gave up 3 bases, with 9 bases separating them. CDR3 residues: CASSLESGSNEKLFF. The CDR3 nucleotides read TGCGCCAGCAGCTTGGAGAGTGGGTCTAATGAAAAACTGTTTTTT.

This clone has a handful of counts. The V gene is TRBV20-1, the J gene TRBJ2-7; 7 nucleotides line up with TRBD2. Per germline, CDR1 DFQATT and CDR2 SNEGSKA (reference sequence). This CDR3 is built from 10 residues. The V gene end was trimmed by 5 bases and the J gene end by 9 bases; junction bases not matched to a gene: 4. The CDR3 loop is CSAWEGRQYF. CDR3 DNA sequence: TGCAGTGCTTGGGAGGGAAGGCAGTACTTC.

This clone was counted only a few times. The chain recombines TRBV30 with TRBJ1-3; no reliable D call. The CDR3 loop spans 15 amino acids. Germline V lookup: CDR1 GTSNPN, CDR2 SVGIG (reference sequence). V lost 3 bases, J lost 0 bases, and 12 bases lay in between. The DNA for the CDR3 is TGTGCCTGGAGCATGCAGTGGAGCTCTGGAAACACCATATATTTT. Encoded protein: CAWSMQWSSGNTIYF.

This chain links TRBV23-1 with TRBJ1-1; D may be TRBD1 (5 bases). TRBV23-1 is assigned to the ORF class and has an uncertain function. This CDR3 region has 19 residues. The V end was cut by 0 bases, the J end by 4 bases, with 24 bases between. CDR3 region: CASSQSLGLVKRGGTEAFF. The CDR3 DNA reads TGCGCCAGCAGTCAATCACTTGGCCTCGTCAAGCGGGGGGGCACTGAAGCTTTCTTT.